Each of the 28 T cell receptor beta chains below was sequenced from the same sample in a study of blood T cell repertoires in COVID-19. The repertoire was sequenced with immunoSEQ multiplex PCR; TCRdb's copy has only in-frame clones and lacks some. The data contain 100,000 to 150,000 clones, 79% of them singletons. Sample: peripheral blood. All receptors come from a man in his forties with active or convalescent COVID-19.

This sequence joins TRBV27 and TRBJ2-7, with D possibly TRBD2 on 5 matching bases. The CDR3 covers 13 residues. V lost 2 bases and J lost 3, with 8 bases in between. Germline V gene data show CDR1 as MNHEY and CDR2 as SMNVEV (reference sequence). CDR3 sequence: CASSLGGLYEQYF. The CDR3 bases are TGTGCCAGCAGTTTAGGAGGCCTCTACGAGCAGTACTTC.

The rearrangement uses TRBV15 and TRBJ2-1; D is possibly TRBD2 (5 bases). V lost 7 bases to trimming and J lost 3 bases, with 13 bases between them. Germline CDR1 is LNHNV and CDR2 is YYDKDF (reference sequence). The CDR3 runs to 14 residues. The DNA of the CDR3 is TGTGCCACCACCCCTACCGGGGACTACAATGAGCAGTTCTTC. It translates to CATTPTGDYNEQFF.

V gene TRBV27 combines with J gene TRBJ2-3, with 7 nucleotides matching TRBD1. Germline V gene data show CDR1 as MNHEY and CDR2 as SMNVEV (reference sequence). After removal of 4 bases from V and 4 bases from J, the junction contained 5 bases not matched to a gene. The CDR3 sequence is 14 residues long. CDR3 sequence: CASSWTGPPDTQYF. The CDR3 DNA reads TGTGCCAGCAGTTGGACAGGCCCCCCAGATACGCAGTATTTT.

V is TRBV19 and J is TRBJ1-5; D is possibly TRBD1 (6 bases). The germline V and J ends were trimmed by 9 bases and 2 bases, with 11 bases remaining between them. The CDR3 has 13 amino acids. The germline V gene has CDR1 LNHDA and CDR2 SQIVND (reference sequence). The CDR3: CASNQGRNQPQHF. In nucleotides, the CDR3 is TGTGCCAGCAACCAGGGGCGCAATCAGCCCCAGCATTTT.

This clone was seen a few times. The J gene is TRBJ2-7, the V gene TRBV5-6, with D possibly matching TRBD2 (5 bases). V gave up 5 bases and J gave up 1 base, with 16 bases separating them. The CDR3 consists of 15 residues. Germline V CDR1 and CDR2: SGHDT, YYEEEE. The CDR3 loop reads CASRGIANTSYEQYF. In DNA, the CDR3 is TGTGCCAGCAGGGGTATAGCGAACACTTCCTACGAGCAGTACTTC.

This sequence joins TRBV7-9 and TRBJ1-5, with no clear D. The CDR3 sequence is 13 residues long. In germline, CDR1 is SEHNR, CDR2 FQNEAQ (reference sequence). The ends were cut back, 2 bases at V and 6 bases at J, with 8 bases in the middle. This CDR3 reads CASSLSLGQPQHF. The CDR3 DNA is TGTGCCAGCAGCTTATCTCTAGGTCAGCCCCAGCATTTT. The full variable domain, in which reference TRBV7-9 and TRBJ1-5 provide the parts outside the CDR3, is DTGVSQNPRHKITKRGQNVTFRCDPISEHNRLYWYRQTLGQGPEFLTYFQNEAQLEKSRLLSDRFSAERPKGSFSTLEIQRTEQGDSAMYLCASSLSLGQPQHFGDGTRLSIL.

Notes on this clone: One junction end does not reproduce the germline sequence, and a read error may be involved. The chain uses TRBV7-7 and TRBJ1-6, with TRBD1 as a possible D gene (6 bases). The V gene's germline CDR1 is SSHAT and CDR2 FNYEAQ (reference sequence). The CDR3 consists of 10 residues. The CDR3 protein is CASNWGPDFF. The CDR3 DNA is TGTGCCAGCAACTGGGGGCCGGATTTTTTT.

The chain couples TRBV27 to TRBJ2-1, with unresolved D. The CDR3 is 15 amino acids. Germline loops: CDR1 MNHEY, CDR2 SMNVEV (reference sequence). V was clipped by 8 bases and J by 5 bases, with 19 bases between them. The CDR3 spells CASGPGSGVDNEQFF. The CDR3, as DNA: TGTGCCAGCGGTCCCGGGTCCGGAGTCGACAATGAGCAGTTCTTC.

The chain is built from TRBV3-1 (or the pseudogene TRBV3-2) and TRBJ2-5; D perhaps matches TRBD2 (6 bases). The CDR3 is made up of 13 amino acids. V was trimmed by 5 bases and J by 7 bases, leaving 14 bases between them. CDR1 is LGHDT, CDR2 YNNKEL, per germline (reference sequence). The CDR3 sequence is CASSEGRGGTQYF. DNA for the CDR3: TGTGCCAGCAGCGAAGGTAGGGGAGGGACCCAGTACTTC.

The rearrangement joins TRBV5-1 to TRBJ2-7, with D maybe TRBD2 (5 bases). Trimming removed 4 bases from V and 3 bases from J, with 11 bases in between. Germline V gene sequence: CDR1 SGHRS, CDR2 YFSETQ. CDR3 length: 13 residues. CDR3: CASSPGIIYEQYF. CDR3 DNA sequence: TGCGCCAGCAGCCCCGGGATTATCTACGAGCAGTACTTC.

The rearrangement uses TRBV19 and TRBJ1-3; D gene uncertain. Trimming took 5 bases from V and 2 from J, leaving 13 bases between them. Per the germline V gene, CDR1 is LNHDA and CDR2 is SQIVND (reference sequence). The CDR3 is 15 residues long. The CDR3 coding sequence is TGTGCCAGTAGTCCCCAAGGAGGTACTGGAAACACCATATATTTT. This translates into CASSPQGGTGNTIYF. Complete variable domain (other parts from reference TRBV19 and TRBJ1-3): DGGITQSPKYLFRKEGQNVTLSCEQNLNHDAMYWYRQDPGQGLRLIYYSQIVNDFQKGDIAEGYSVSREKKESFPLTVTSAQKNPTAFYLCASSPQGGTGNTIYFGEGSWLTVV.

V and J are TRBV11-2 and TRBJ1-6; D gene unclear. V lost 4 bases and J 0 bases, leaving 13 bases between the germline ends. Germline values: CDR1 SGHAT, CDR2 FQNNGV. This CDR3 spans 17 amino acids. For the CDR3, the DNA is TGTGCCAGCAGCTCTGACGGGTGGAGCTCCTATAATTCACCCCTCCACTTT. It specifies CASSSDGWSSYNSPLHF.

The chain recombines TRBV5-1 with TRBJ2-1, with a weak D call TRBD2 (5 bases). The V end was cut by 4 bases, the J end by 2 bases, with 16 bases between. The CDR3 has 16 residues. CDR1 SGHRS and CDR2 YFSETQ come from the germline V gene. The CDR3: CASSPVPAGAYNEQFF. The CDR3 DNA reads TGCGCCAGCAGCCCGGTGCCGGCGGGTGCCTACAATGAGCAGTTCTTC.

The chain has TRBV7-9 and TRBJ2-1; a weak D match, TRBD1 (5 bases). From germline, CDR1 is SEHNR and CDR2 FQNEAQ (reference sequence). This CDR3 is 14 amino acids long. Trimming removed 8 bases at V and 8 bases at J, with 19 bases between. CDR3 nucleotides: TGTGCCAGCGGATCTAGGGCAATAGGGGATGAGCAGTTCTTC. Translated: CASGSRAIGDEQFF.

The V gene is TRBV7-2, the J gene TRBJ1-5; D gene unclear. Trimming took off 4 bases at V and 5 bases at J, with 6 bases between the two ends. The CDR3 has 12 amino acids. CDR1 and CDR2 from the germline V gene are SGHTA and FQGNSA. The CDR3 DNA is TGTGCCAGCAGCTCACTCTATCAGCCCCAGCATTTT. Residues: CASSSLYQPQHF.

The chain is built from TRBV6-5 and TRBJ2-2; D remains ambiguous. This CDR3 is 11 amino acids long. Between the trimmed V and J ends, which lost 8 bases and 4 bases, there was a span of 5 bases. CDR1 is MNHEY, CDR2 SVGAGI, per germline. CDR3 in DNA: TGTGCCAGCCGAGGCACCGGGGAGCTGTTTTTT. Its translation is CASRGTGELFF.

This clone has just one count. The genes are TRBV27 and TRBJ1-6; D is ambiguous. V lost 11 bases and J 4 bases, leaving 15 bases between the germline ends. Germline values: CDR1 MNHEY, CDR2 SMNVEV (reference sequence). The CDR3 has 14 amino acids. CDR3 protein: CARDLGLYNSPLHF. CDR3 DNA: TGTGCCCGTGACTTAGGTTTATATAATTCACCCCTCCACTTT.

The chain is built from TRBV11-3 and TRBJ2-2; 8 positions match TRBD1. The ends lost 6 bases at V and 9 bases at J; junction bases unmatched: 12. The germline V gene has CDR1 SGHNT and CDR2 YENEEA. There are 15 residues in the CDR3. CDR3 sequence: CASRQGTGDRRELFF. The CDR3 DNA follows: TGTGCCAGCAGGCAGGGGACAGGCGACCGGAGGGAGCTGTTTTTT.

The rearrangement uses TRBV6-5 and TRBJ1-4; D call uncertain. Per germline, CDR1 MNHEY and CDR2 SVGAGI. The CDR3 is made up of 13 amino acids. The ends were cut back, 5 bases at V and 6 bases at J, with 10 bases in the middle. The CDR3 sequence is CASSSSVYEKLFF. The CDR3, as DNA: TGTGCCAGCAGTAGTTCGGTTTATGAAAAACTGTTTTTT.

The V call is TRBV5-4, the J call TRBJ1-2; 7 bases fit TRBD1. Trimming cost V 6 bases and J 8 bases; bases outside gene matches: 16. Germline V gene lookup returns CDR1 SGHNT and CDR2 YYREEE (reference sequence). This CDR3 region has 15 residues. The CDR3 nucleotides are TGTGCCAGCACCCTGGGGACAGAGAACTATCGAGGCTACACCTTC. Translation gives CASTLGTENYRGYTF.

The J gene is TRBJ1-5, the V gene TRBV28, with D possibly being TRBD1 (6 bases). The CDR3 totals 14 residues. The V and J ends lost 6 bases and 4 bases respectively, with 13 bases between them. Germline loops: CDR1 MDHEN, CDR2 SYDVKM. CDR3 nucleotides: TGTGCCAGCAGGGAGAGGACAGCTAATCAGCCCCAGCATTTT. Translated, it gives CASRERTANQPQHF.

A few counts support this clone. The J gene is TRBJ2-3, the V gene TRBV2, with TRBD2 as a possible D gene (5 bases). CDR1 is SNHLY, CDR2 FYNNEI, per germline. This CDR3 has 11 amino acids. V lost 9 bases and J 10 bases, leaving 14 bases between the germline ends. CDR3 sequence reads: CASATGIAQYF. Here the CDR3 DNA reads TGTGCCAGTGCAACGGGAATTGCGCAGTATTTT.

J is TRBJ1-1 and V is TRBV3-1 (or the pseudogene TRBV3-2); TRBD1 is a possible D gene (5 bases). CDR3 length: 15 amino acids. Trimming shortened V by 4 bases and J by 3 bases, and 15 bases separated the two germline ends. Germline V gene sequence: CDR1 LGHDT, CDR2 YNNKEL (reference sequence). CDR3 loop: CASSRSQGWDTEAFF. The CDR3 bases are TGTGCCAGCAGCCGGTCCCAGGGTTGGGACACTGAAGCTTTCTTT.

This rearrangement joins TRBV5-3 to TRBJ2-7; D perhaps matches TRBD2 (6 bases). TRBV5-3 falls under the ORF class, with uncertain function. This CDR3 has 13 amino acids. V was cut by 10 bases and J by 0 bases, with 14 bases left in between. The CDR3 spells CAWGEISSYEQYF. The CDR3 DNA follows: TGTGCCTGGGGGGAGATATCCTCCTACGAGCAGTACTTC.

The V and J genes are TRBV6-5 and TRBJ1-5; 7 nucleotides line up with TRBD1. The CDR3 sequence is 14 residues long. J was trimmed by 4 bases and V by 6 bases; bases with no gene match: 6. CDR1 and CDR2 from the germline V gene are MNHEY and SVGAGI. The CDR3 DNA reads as TGTGCCAGCAGACCTTCCAGGGGGAATCAGCCCCAGCATTTT. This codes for CASRPSRGNQPQHF.

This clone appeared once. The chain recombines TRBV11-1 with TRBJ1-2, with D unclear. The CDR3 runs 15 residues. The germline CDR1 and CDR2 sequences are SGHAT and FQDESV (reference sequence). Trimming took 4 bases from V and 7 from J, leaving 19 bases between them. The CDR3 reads CASSSDPADLAGYTF. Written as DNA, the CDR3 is TGTGCCAGCAGCTCGGATCCTGCGGACTTAGCTGGCTACACCTTC. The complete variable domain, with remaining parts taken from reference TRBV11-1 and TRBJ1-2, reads EAEVAQSPRYKITEKSQAVAFWCDPISGHATLYWYRQILGQGPELLVQFQDESVVDDSQLPKDRFSAERLKGVDSTLKIQPAELGDSAMYLCASSSDPADLAGYTFGSGTRLTVV.

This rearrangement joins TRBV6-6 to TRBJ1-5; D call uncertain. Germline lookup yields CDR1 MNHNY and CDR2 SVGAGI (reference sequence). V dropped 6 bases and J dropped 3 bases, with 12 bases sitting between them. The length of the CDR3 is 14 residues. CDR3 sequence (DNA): TGTGCCAGCAGACCTCCGGGAGACAATCAGCCCCAGCATTTT. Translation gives CASRPPGDNQPQHF.

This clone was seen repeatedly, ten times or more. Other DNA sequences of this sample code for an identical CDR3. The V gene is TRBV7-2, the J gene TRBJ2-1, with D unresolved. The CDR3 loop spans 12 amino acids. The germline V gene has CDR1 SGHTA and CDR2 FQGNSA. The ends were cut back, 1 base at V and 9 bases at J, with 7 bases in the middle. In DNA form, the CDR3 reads TGTGCCAGCAGCTTAGTCCCGGGTGAGCAGTTCTTC. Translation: CASSLVPGEQFF.